The sequence of this T cell receptor beta chain was determined in a study of CD8+CD57+ T cells in acquired aplastic anemia. Study details: When averaged, DNA from sorted CD4+ and CD8+ cells came to approximately 3.2 ug. Healthy donors yielded some 10 million CD4+ cell reads on average.

Overall study findings and caveats: It was found that under 30 CD8+ CDR3 sequences were shared between patients and controls. Significant differences in CD8+ Simpson's diversity were not observed between patients and controls.

With regard to this clonotype: Its matching antigen is unknown.

Germline CDR1 SGHAT, CDR2 FQDESV (reference sequence). There are 13 residues in the CDR3. V lost 4 bases, J lost 2 bases, and 8 bases lay in between. The TCR beta profiling, which covered VDJ combination and CDR3 sequence, was carried out using genomic DNA as the template. TCRdb re-analysed the reads in MiXCR, keeping a single row per CDR3 protein. The data hold some 210,000 distinct CDR3 sequences, with roughly 55% observed a single time. The rearrangement links TRBV11-1 to TRBJ1-2, with D hard to call. The source of this sequence is a human donor in good health. The specimen was sorted CD4+, CD8+, or CD8+CD57+ T cells (not recorded which) from PBMCs. The CDR3 DNA follows: TGTGCCAGCAGCTCAAGCCTCAACTATGGCTACACCTTC. Its protein product is CASSSSLNYGYTF.